The rows below give T cell receptor beta chains drawn from one sample of a study of quantifying T cell responses using KT2 cells. One entry per CDR3 protein, called by TCRdb with MiXCR from the UMI-ligation and nested PCR reads. The sample holds approximately 60,000 distinct CDR3 sequences, 9% to 15% seen once. The sequenced sample was PBMCs spiked with cells of the T cell clone KT2. These receptors came from a human donor. Both conserved end residues are trimmed from each CDR3. Expanded clones are given a class, and other clones once, few, many or no size at all.

V | size | CDR3
TRBV27 | many | ASSLGKNQPQH
TRBV10-3 | many | AISASGGPLDQETQY
TRBV27 | few | ASSLLGQGDTQY
TRBV20-1 | NA | SASTRDLSYNEQF
TRBV14 | few | ASSQVVGNTIY
TRBV6-1 | many | ASSESRLPTQY
TRBV18 | many | ASSLGPEKLF
TRBV5-1 | few | ASALRQNTGELF
TRBV6-5 | few | ASSWTGSDTDTQY
TRBV30 | NA | AWSVAGGDTQY
TRBV5-6 | NA | ASSRWTAPKAQY
TRBV5-6 | few | ASSYTGTSGSKGQF
TRBV29-1 | NA | SVRGQVRETQY
TRBV10-3 | NA | AISEWSYQETQY
TRBV12-3/TRBV12-4 | NA | ASSLSRQETQY
TRBV18 | many | ASSTSGLPNTEAF
TRBV7-2 | few | ASTQRSTDTQY
TRBV2 | NA | ASSQTRAAPTGELF
TRBV14 | NA | ASSARVGDTQY
TRBV4-2 | NA | ASSTTGSNTEAF
TRBV25-1 | NA | ATWAGKLF
TRBV12-3/TRBV12-4 | few | ASSVLWSHLTGELF
TRBV2 | few | ASRQTGGPEKLF
TRBV20-1 | few | SAPWGSYGYT
TRBV4-2 | few | ASSQGTGGKDEQY
TRBV7-9 | many | ASSLIGQGTMNTEAF
TRBV3-1 | many | ASSAWGVHNEQF
TRBV20-1 | NA | SAKTSGRVGETQY
TRBV11-2 | NA | ASSLGGGGIGGEQY
TRBV10-3 | many | AISDRQETYEQY
TRBV5-6 | few | ASSFGDTEAF
TRBV20-1 | many | SARVAIGREKLF
TRBV23-1 | few | ASSQFPSGEGREQF
TRBV6-1 | NA | ASNWAGSTGELF
TRBV20-1 | NA | SAKGGSSNQPQH